This record covers a single T cell receptor (beta chain). These data are taken from a study of blood T cell repertoires in COVID-19. Study in general: Sample material is recorded as cDNA or gDNA derived from T cells, B-cell-depleted T cells, or PBMCs.

The protocol was immunoSEQ multiplex PCR, while the TCRdb copy is restricted to in-frame clones and leaves out a portion. The sample includes roughly 360,000 clones, about 90% seen only once; the top ten take approximately 1.2%. V lost 6 bases and J lost 0; bases outside the gene matches: 7. The CDR3 is made up of 15 amino acids. CDR1 and CDR2 (germline): MDHEN, SYDVKM. This rearrangement joins TRBV28 to TRBJ2-7, with TRBD1 identical over 8 bases. Sample: PBMCs or T cells enriched from blood (not recorded which). This receptor was obtained from a man under 40 who had recovered from COVID-19. CDR3 nucleotide sequence: TGTGCCAGCAGAGTCCAGGGGGCTCGCTCCTACGAGCAGTACTTC. Its protein product is CASRVQGARSYEQYF.